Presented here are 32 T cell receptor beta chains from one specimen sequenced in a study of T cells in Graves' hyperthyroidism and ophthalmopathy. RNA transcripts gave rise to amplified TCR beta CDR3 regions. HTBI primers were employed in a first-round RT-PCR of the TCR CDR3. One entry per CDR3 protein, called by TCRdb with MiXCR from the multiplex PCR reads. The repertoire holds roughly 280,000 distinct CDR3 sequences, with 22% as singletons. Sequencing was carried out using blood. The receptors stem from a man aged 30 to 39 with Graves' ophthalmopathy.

CDR3 sequence reads: CASSLGDPGNTIYF. The CDR3 region has the DNA TGCGCCAGCAGCTTGGGAGATCCTGGAAACACCATATATTTT. The rearrangement uses TRBV5-1 and TRBJ1-3; D is ambiguous. The CDR3 is 14 residues long. Germline V gene data show CDR1 as SGHRS and CDR2 as YFSETQ. The V end lost 0 bases, the J end lost 2 bases, and 6 bases lay between the germline ends.

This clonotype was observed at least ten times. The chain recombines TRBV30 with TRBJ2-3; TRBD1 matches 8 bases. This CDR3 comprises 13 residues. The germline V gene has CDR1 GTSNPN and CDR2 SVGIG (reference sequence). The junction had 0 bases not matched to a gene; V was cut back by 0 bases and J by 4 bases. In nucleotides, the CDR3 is TGTGCCTGGAGTGTACAGGGGGCAGATACGCAGTATTTT. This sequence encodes CAWSVQGADTQYF.

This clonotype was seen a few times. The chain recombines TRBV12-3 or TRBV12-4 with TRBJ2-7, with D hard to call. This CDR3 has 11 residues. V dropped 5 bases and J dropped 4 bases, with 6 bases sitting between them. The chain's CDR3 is CASSGKYEQYF. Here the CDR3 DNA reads TGTGCCAGCAGTGGTAAATACGAGCAGTACTTC.

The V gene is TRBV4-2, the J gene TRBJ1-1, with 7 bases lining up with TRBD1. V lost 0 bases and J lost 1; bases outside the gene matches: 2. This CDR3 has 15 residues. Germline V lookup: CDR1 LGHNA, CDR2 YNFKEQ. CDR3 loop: CASSQEGGRNTEAFF. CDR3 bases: TGTGCCAGCAGCCAAGAAGGGGGCAGGAACACTGAAGCTTTCTTT.

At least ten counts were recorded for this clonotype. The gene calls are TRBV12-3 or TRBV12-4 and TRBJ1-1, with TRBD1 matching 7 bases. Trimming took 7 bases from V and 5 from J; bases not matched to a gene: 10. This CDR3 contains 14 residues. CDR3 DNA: TGTGCCAGCACCAGGGGGGCTGGCGGGACTGAAGCTTTCTTT. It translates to CASTRGAGGTEAFF.

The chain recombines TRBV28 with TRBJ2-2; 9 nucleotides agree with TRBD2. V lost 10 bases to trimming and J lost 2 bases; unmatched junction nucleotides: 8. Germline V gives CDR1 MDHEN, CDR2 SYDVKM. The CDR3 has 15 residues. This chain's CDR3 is CATHLAGVNTGELFF. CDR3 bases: TGTGCCACCCATTTAGCGGGAGTCAACACCGGGGAGCTGTTTTTT.

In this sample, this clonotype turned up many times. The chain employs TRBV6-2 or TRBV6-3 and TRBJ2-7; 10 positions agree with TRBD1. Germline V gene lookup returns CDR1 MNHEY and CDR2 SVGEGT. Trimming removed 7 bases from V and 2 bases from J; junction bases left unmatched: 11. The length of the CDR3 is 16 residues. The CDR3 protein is CASKTGRGQGTYEQYF. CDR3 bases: TGTGCCAGCAAAACGGGTCGGGGACAGGGGACCTACGAGCAGTACTTC.

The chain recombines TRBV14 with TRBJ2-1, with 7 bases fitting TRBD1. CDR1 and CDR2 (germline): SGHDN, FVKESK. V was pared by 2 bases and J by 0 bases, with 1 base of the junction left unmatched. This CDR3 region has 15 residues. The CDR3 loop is CASSQTGVSYNEQFF. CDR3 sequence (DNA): TGTGCCAGCAGCCAAACAGGGGTCTCCTACAATGAGCAGTTCTTC.

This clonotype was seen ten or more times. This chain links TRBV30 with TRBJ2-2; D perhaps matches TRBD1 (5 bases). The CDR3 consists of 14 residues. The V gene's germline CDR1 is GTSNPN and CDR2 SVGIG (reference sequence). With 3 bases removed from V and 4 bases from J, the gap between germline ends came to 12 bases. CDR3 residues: CAWRSDRPTGELFF. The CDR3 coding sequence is TGTGCCTGGAGAAGCGACAGACCCACCGGGGAGCTGTTTTTT.

In DNA, the CDR3 is TGTGCCAGCAGCTTAGGCTGGCAGGGGATCTACGAGCAGTACTTC. Translation: CASSLGWQGIYEQYF. The chain carries TRBV7-2 and TRBJ2-7, with a tentative D call TRBD1 (6 bases). V dropped 1 base and J dropped 3 bases, with 13 bases sitting between them. Germline V gene data show CDR1 as SGHTA and CDR2 as FQGNSA. The length of the CDR3 is 15 residues.

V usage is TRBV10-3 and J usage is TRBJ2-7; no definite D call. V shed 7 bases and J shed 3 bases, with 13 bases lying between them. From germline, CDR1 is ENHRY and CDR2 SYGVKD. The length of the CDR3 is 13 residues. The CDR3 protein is CAIKSQDDYEQYF. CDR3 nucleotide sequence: TGTGCCATCAAGTCCCAGGATGACTACGAGCAGTACTTC.

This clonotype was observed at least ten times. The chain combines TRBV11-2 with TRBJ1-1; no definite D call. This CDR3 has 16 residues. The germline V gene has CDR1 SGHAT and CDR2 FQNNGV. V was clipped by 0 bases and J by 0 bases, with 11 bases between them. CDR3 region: CASSLDQVAMNTEAFF. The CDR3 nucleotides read TGTGCCAGCAGCTTAGATCAGGTAGCCATGAACACTGAAGCTTTCTTT. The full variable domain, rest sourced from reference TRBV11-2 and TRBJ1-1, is EAGVAQSPRYKIIEKRQSVAFWCNPISGHATLYWYQQILGQGPKLLIQFQNNGVVDDSQLPKDRFSAERLKGVDSTLKIQPAKLEDSAVYLCASSLDQVAMNTEAFFGQGTRLTVV.

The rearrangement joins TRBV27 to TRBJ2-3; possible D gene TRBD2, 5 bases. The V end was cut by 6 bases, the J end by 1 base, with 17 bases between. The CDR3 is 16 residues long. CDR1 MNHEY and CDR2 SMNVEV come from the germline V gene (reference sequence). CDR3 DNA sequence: TGTGCCAGCAGCTACCAGACGGCGGGCCGCACAGATACGCAGTATTTT. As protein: CASSYQTAGRTDTQYF.

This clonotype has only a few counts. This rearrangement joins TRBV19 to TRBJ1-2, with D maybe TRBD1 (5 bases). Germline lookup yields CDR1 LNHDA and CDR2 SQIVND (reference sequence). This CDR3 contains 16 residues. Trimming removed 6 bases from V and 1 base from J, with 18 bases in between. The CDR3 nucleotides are TGTGCCAGTAGGTCCCCGGGCACAGGAATTAACTATGGCTACACCTTC. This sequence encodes CASRSPGTGINYGYTF.

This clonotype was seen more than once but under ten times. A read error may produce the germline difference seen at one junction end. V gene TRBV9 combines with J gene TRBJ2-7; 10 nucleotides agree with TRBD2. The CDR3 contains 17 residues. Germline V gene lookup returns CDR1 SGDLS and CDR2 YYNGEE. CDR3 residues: CASSAGRLAGNVHEQYF. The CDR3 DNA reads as TGCGCCAGCAGCGCAGGGAGACTAGCGGGTAACGTCCACGAGCAGTACTTC.

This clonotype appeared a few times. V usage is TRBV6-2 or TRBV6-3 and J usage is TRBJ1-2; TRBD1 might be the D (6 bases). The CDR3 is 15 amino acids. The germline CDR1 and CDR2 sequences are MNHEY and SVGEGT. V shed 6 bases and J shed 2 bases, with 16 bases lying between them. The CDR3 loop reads CASSLRRDTNYGYTF. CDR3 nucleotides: TGTGCCAGCAGCCTCCGTCGGGACACAAACTATGGCTACACCTTC.

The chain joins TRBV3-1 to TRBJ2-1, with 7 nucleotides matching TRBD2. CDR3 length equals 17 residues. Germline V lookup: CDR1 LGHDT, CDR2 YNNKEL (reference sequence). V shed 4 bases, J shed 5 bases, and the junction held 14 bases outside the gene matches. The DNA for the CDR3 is TGTGCCAGCAGCCCAGACTGGGGGAGGGGATCCCACAATGAGCAGTTCTTC. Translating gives CASSPDWGRGSHNEQFF.

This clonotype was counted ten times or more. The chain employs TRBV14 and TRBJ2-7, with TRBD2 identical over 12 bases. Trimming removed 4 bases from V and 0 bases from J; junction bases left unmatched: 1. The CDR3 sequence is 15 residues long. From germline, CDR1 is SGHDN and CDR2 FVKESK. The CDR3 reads CASSRTSGISYEQYF. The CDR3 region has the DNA TGTGCCAGCAGCCGGACTAGCGGGATCTCCTACGAGCAGTACTTC.

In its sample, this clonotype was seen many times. CDR3 loop: CASSQTRLNEQFF. CDR3 nucleotide sequence: TGTGCCAGCAGCCAGACTAGACTCAATGAGCAGTTCTTC. This chain joins TRBV3-1 and TRBJ2-1, with TRBD2 as a possible D gene (6 bases). This CDR3 has 13 amino acids. Germline CDR1 is LGHDT and CDR2 is YNNKEL (reference sequence). The V end lost 3 bases, the J end lost 6 bases, and 9 bases lay between the germline ends.

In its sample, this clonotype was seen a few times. The CDR3 DNA reads as TGCAGTGCTAGAGGCCCAGGACAGCCCCAGCATTTT. Residues: CSARGPGQPQHF. The rearrangement links TRBV20-1 to TRBJ1-5; D is unclear. Germline V lookup: CDR1 DFQATT, CDR2 SNEGSKA (reference sequence). Deletions cut 1 base from V and 7 bases from J, with 8 bases between. This CDR3 is 12 amino acids long.

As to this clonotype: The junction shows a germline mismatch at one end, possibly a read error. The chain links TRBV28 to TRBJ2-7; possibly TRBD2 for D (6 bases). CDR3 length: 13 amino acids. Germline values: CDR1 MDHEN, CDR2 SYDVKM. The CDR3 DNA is TGTGCCAGCAGTTTATGGGAGGGTGTCGAGCAGTGCTTC. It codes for CASSLWEGVEQCF.

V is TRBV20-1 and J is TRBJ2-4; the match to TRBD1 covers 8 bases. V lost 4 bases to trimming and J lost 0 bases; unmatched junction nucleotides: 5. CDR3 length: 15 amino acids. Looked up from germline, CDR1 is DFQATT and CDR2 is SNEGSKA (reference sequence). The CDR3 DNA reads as TGCAGTGCTATTGACAGGGGACTAGCCAAAAACATTCAGTACTTC. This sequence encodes CSAIDRGLAKNIQYF.

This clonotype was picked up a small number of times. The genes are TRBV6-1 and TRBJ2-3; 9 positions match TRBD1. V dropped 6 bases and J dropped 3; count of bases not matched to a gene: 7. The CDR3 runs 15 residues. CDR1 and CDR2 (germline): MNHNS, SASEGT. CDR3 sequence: CASRNRGRGTDTQYF. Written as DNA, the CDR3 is TGTGCCAGCAGGAACAGGGGGCGCGGTACAGATACGCAGTATTTT.

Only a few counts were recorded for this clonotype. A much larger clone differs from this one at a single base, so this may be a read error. Here the CDR3 reads CASSGQGMINEQFF. Here the CDR3 DNA reads TGTGCCAGCAGCGGACAGGGGATGATCAATGAGCAGTTCTTC. The rearrangement joins TRBV2 to TRBJ2-1; 9 bases are shared with TRBD1. V shed 6 bases, J shed 6 bases, and the junction held 6 bases outside the gene matches. Germline loops: CDR1 SNHLY, CDR2 FYNNEI. The CDR3 has 14 amino acids.

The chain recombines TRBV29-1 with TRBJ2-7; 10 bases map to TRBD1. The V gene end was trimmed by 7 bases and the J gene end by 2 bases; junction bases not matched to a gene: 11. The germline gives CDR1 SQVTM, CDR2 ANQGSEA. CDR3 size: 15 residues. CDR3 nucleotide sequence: TGCAGCGCCCGGGAGGGGACAGGGGCCCCCTACGAGCAGTACTTC. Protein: CSAREGTGAPYEQYF.

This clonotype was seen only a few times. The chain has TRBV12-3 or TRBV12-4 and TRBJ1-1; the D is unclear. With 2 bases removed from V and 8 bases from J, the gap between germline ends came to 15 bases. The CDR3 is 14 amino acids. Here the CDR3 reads CASSLFSPLGEAFF. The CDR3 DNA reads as TGTGCCAGCAGTTTATTTTCCCCTTTAGGAGAAGCTTTCTTT.

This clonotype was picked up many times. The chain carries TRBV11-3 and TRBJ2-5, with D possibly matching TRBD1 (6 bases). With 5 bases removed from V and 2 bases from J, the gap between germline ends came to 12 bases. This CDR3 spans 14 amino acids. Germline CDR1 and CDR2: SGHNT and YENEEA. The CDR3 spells CASSPQGIQETQYF. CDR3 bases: TGTGCCAGCAGCCCCCAGGGGATACAAGAGACCCAGTACTTC.

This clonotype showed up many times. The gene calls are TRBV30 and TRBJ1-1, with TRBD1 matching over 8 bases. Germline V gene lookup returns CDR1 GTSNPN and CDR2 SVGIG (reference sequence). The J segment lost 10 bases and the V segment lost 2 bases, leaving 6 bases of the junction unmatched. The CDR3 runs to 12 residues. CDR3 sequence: CAWSPDRGAAFF. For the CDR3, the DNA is TGTGCCTGGAGTCCCGACAGGGGAGCAGCTTTCTTT.

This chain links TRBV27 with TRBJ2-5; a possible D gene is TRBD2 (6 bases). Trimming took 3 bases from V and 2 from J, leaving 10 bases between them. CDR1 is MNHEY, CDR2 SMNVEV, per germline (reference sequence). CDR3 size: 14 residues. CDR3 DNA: TGTGCCAGCAGTTTTAGCGGTGGGCAAGAGACCCAGTACTTC. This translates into CASSFSGGQETQYF.

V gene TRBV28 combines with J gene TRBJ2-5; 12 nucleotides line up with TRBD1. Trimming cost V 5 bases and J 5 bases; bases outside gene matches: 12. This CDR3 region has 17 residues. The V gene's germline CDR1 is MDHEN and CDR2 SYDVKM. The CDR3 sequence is CASSRNPGTGGLETQYF. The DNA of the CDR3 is TGTGCCAGCAGTCGCAACCCAGGGACAGGGGGCCTCGAGACCCAGTACTTC.

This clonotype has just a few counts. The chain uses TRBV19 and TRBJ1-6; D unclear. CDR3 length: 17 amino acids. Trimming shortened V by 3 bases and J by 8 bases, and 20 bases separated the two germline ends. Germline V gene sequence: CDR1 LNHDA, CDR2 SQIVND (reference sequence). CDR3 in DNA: TGTGCCAGTAGTATTCGGCGGAGCCTCCCGATCGATTCACCCCTCCACTTT. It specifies CASSIRRSLPIDSPLHF.

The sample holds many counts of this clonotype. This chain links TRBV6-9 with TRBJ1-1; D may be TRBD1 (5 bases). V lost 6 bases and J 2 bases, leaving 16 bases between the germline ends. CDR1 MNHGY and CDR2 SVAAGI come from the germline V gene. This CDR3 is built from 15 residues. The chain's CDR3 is CASSRAGDRNTEAFF. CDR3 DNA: TGTGCCAGCAGCCGGGCGGGGGACCGTAACACTGAAGCTTTCTTT.